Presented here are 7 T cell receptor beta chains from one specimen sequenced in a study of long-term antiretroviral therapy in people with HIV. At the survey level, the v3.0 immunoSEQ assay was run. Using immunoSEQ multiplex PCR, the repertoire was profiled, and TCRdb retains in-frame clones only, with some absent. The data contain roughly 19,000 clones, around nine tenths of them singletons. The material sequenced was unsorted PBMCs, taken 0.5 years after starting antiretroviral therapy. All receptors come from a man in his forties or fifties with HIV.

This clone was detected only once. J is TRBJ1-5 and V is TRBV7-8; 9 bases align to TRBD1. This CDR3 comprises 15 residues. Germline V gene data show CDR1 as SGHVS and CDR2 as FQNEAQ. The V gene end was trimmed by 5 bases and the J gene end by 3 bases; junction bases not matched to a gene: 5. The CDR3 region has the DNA TGTGCCAGCAGCCAGGGACAGGGTGCCAATCAGCCCCAGCATTTT. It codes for CASSQGQGANQPQHF.

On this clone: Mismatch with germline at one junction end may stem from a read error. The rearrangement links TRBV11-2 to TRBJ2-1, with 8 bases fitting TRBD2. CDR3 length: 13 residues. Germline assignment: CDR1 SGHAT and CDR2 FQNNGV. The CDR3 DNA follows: TGTGCCAGCGGCTTCGGACTAGCCAATGAGCAGTTCTTC. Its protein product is CASGFGLANEQFF.

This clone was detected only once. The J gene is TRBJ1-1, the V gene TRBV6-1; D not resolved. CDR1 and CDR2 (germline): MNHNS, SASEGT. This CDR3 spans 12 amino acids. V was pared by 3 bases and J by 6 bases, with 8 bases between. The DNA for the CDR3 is TGTGCCAGCAGTGACGAGGATCCTGAAGCTTTCTTT. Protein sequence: CASSDEDPEAFF.

CDR3 in DNA: TGTGCCAGCAGCGTAACCGGGACAGACTACGAGCAGTACTTC. It codes for CASSVTGTDYEQYF. The genes are TRBV9 and TRBJ2-7, with TRBD1 identical over 7 bases. There are 14 residues in the CDR3. The ends lost 1 base at V and 3 bases at J; junction bases unmatched: 4. Germline CDR1 and CDR2: SGDLS and YYNGEE.

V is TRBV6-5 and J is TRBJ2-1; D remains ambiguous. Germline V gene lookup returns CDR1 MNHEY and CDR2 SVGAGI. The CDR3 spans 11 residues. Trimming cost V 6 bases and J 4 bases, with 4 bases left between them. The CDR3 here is CASREYNEQFF. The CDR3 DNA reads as TGTGCCAGCAGGGAATACAATGAGCAGTTCTTC.

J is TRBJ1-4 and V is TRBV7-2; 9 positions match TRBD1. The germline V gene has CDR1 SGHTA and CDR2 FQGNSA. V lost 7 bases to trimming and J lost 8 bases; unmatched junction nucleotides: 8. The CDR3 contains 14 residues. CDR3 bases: TGTGCCAGCAACACGGGACAGGGTGCGGAAAAACTGTTTTTT. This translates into CASNTGQGAEKLFF.

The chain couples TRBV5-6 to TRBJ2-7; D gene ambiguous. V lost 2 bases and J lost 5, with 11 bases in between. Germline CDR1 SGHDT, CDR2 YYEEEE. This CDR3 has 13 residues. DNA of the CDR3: TGTGCCAGCAGCTTACGGCGCCTAGACGAGCAGTACTTC. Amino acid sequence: CASSLRRLDEQYF.